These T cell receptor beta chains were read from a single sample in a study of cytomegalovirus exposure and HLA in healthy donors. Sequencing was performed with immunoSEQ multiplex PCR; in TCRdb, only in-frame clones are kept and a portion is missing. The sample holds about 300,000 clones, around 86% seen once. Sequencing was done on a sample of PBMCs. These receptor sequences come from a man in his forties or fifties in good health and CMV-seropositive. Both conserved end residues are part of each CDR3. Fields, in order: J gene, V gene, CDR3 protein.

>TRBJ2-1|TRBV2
CASIPVGQGSHNEQFF
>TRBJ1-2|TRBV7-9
CASSLGGQGTDYGYTF
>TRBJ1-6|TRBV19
CASSLDRGPSSPLHF
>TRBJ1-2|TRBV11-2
CASSLVPGNYGYTF
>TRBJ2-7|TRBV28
CASSPAYPGLGGYEQYF
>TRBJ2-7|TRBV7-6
CASSLRQAGAYEQYF
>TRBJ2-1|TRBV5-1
CASSAGGTYNEQFF
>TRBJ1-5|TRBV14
CASSQEFPYGLYSNQPQHF
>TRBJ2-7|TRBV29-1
CSVEDARREQYF
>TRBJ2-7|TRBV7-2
CASRKGTASYEQYF
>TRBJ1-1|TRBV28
CASSFSTGEGTEAFF
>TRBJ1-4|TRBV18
CASSPRGTNEKLFF
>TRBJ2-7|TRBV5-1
CASSLASGRVYEQYF
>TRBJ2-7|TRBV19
CASSIQGSYEQYF
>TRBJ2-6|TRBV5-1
CASSLAGGNGYSGANVLTF
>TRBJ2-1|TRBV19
CASSIQGSSYNEQFF
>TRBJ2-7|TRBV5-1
CASSLEGPGLMFYEQYF
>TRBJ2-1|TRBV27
CASSLGGGPRAYNEQFF
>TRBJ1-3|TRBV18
CASSSSDSSGNTIYF
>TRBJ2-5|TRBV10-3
CAISASGGQETQYF
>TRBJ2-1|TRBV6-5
CASSYSRTSRNEQFF
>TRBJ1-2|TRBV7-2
CASSLGVGDGYTF